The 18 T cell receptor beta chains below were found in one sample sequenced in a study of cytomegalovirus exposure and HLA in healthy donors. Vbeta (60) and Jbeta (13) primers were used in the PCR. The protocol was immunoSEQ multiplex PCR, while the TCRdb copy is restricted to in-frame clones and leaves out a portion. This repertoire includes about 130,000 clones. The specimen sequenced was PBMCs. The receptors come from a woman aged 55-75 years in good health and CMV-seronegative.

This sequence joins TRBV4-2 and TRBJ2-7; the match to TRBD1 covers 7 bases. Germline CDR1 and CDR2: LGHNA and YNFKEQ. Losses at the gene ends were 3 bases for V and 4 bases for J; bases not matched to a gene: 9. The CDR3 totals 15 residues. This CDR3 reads CASSQGPGQIYEQYF. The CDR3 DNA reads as TGTGCCAGCAGCCAGGGACCGGGACAGATTTACGAGCAGTACTTC.

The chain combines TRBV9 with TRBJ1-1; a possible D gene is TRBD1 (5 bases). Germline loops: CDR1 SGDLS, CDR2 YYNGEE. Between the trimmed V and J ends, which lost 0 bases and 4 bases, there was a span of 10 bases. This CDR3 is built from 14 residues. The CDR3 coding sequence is TGTGCCAGCAGCGTAGGGCAGGGTTTCACTGAAGCTTTCTTT. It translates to CASSVGQGFTEAFF.

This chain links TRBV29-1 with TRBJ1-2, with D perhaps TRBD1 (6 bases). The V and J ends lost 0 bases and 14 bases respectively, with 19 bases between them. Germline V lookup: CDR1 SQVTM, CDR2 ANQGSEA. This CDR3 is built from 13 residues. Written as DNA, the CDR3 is TGCAGCGTTGAAGAAGTTGTCAGGGGCCTTTGGACCTTC. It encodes CSVEEVVRGLWTF.

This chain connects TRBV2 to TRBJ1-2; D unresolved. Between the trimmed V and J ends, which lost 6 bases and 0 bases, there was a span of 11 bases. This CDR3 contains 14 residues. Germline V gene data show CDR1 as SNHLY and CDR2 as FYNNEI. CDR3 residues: CASRRHETNYGYTF. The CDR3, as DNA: TGTGCCAGCAGGAGACACGAAACTAACTATGGCTACACCTTC. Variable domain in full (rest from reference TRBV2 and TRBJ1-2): EPEVTQTPSHQVTQMGQEVILRCVPISNHLYFYWYRQILGQKVEFLVSFYNNEISEKSEIFDDQFSVERPDGSNFTLKIRSTKLEDSAMYFCASRRHETNYGYTFGSGTRLTVV.

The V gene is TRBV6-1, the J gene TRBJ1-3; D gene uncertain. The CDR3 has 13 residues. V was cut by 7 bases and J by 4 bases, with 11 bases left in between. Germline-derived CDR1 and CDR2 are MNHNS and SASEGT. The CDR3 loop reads CASIDGNGNTIYF. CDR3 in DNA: TGTGCCAGCATAGACGGGAACGGAAACACCATATATTTT.

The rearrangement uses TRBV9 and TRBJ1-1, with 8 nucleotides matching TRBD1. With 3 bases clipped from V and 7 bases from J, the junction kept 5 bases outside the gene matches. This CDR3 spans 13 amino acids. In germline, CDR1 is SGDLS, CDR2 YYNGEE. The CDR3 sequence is CASSAGQGLEAFF. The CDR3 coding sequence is TGTGCCAGCAGCGCAGGACAGGGCCTTGAAGCTTTCTTT.

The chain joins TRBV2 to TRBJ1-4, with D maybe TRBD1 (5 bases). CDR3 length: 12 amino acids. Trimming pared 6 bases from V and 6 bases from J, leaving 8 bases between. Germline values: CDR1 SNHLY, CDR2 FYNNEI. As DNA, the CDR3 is TGTGCCAGCAGGGTAGGGGATGAAAAACTGTTTTTT. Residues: CASRVGDEKLFF.

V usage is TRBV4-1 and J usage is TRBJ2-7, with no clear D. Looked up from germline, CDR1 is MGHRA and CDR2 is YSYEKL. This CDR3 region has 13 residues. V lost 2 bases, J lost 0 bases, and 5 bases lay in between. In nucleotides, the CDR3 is TGCGCCAGCAGCCAAACTACCTCCTACGAGCAGTACTTC. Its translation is CASSQTTSYEQYF.

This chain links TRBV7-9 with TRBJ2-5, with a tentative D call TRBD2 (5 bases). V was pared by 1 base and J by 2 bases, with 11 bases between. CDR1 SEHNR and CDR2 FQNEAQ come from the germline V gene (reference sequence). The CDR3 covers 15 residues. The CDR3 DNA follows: TGTGCCAGCAGCTTAGTAGGCGGCGGGCAAGAGACCCAGTACTTC. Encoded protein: CASSLVGGGQETQYF.

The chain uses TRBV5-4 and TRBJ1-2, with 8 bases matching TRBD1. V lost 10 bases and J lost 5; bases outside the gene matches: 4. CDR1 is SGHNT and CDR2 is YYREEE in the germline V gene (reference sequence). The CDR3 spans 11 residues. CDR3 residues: CAAGGAYGYTF. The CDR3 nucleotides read TGTGCCGCAGGGGGCGCTTATGGCTACACCTTC.

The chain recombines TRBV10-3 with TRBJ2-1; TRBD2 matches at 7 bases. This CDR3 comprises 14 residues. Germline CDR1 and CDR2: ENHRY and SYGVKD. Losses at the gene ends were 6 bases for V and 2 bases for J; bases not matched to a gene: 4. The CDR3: CAIRGGSTYNEQFF. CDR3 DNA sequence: TGTGCCATCAGGGGAGGGTCTACCTACAATGAGCAGTTCTTC.

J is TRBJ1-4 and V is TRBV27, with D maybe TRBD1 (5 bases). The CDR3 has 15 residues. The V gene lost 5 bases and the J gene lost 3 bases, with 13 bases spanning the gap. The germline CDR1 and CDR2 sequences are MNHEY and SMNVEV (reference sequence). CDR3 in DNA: TGTGCCAGCAGTCTATGGGGAGGGGCTAATGAAAAACTGTTTTTT. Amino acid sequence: CASSLWGGANEKLFF.

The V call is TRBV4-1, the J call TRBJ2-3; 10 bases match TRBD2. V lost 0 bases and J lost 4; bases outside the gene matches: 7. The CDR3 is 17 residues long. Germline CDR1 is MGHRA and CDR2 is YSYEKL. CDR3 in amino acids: CASSQDTLAGEADTQYF. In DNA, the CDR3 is TGCGCCAGCAGCCAAGATACTCTAGCGGGAGAGGCAGATACGCAGTATTTT.

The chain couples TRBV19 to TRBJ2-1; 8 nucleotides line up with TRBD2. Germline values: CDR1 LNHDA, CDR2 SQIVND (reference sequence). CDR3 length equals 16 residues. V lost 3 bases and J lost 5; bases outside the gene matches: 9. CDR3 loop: CASSMDYGGANNEQFF. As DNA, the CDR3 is TGTGCCAGTAGTATGGACTACGGGGGGGCCAACAATGAGCAGTTCTTC.

CDR3 protein: CASSLGAGAAYEQYF. Here the CDR3 DNA reads TGTGCCAGCAGCTTAGGCGCGGGGGCTGCCTACGAGCAGTACTTC. The chain uses TRBV13 and TRBJ2-7; D perhaps matches TRBD2 (7 bases). The CDR3 covers 15 residues. V lost 0 bases and J lost 2, with 11 bases in between. Germline CDR1 PRHDT, CDR2 FYEKMQ (reference sequence).

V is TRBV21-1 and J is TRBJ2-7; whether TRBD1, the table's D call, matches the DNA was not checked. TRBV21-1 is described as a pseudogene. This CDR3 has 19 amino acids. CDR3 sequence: CASSKGALVRTLSSYEQYF. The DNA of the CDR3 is TGTGCCAGCAGCAAAGGGGCTTTGGTGAGGACACTGAGCTCCTACGAGCAGTACTTC.

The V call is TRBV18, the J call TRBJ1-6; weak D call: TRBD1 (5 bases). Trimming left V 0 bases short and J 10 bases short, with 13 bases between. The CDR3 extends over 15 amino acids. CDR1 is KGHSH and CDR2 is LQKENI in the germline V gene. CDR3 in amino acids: CASSPPQWGVSPLHF. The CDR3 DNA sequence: TGTGCCAGCTCACCACCGCAATGGGGGGTATCACCCCTCCACTTT.

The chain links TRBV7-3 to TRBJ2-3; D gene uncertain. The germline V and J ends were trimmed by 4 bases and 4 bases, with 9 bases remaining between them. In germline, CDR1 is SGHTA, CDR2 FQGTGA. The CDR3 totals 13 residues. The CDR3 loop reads CASSSTTPDTQYF. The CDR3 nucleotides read TGTGCCAGCAGCTCCACAACACCAGATACGCAGTATTTT.